This T cell receptor beta chain was sequenced for a study of T-cell reconstitution after alpha-beta-depleted transplantation in children. The V gene end was trimmed by 4 bases and the J gene end by 2 bases; junction bases not matched to a gene: 6. CDR1 and CDR2 (germline): SGHRS, YFSETQ. The CDR3 has 16 residues. It was with unique molecular identifiers that the TCRbeta library was prepared. One entry per CDR3 protein results from TCRdb running MiXCR on the PCR reads. Here the sample spans about 410,000 distinct CDR3 sequences, around 21% being singletons. This sample comprised PBMCs from the stem cell graft donor, obtained from the stem cell graft. This sequence originates from a human donor who donated a stem cell graft to a child with acute myeloid leukemia. This chain uses TRBV5-1 with TRBJ2-1; 10 bases line up with TRBD2. CDR3 sequence: CASSRSGRAPYNEQFF. CDR3 bases: TGCGCCAGCAGCAGAAGCGGGAGGGCCCCCTACAATGAGCAGTTCTTC. The full variable domain, completed using reference TRBV5-1 and TRBJ2-1, is KAGVTQTPRYLIKTRGQQVTLSCSPISGHRSVSWYQQTPGQGLQFLFEYFSETQRNKGNFPGRFSGRQFSNSRSEMNVSTLELGDSALYLCASSRSGRAPYNEQFFGPGTRLTVL.